These 22 T cell receptor beta chains were all obtained from the same sample, sequenced in a study of T cell responses to AZD1222 COVID-19 vaccine. The protocol was immunoSEQ multiplex PCR, while the TCRdb copy is restricted to in-frame clones and leaves out a portion. The data show roughly 120,000 clones, about 88% seen once. The sample was peripheral blood, taken on day 0 of AZD1222 vaccination. These receptors all stem from an adult in good health.

Remarks on this clone: The identical CDR3 is also encoded by other nucleotide sequences in the sample. The V call is TRBV4-3, the J call TRBJ1-5, with D unclear. The CDR3 is made up of 15 amino acids. CDR1 LGHNA and CDR2 YSLEER come from the germline V gene. Between the trimmed V and J ends, which lost 3 bases and 0 bases, there was a span of 9 bases. The CDR3 DNA follows: TGCGCCAGCAGCCAGGAGACATATAGCAATCAGCCCCAGCATTTT. This sequence encodes CASSQETYSNQPQHF.

The chain joins TRBV15 to TRBJ2-1; D may correspond to TRBD1 or TRBD2 (5 bases each). The CDR3 runs to 15 residues. In germline, CDR1 is LNHNV, CDR2 YYDKDF (reference sequence). V shed 7 bases and J shed 0 bases, with 13 bases lying between them. The CDR3 nucleotides read TGTGCCACCACCGGGACCCCGAGCTCCTACAATGAGCAGTTCTTC. It codes for CATTGTPSSYNEQFF.

The CDR3 here is CASSQDGSGFDGYTF. DNA for the CDR3: TGCGCCAGCAGCCAAGATGGATCCGGGTTCGACGGCTACACCTTC. The rearrangement uses TRBV4-3 and TRBJ1-2; unclear D gene. In germline, CDR1 is LGHNA, CDR2 YSLEER. V was clipped by 0 bases and J by 8 bases, with 16 bases between them. The CDR3 is 15 amino acids.

The chain couples TRBV7-2 to TRBJ2-1; D remains unclear. Trimming left V 2 bases short and J 4 bases short, with 9 bases between. The length of the CDR3 is 14 residues. Germline CDR1 SGHTA, CDR2 FQGNSA. The CDR3 protein is CASSLNAWYNEQFF. DNA for the CDR3: TGTGCCAGCAGCTTAAACGCCTGGTACAATGAGCAGTTCTTC. The entire variable domain, with the rest obtained from reference TRBV7-2 and TRBJ2-1, is as follows: GAGVSQSPSNKVTEKGKDVELRCDPISGHTALYWYRQSLGQGLEFLIYFQGNSAPDKSGLPSDRFSAERTGGSVSTLTIQRTQQEDSAVYLCASSLNAWYNEQFFGPGTRLTVL.

On this clone itself: The sample contains more than one DNA sequence encoding this CDR3. This chain joins TRBV6-2 or TRBV6-3 and TRBJ1-5; D call uncertain. The V and J ends lost 0 bases and 7 bases respectively, with 13 bases between them. Germline assignment: CDR1 MNHEY and CDR2 SVGEGT. The CDR3 spans 15 residues. CDR3 protein: CASSYSGGVGQPQHF. In nucleotides, the CDR3 is TGTGCCAGCAGTTACTCTGGCGGCGTCGGCCAGCCCCAGCATTTT.

The chain's CDR3 is CASSLSGPYGYTF. The CDR3 bases are TGTGCCAGCAGTTTATCGGGGCCCTATGGCTACACCTTC. J is TRBJ1-2 and V is TRBV28, with D tentatively TRBD1 (5 bases). Germline V gene lookup returns CDR1 MDHEN and CDR2 SYDVKM. The CDR3 is 13 residues long. V dropped 1 base and J dropped 4 bases, with 7 bases sitting between them.

The gene calls are TRBV5-6 and TRBJ1-4; D possibly corresponds to TRBD1 (6 bases). V was shortened by 2 bases and J by 8 bases, with 13 bases between the two germline ends. Germline V CDR1 and CDR2: SGHDT, YYEEEE. This CDR3 is built from 14 residues. The CDR3 spells CASSFSGVLEKLFF. In nucleotides, the CDR3 is TGTGCCAGCAGCTTTTCAGGGGTACTAGAAAAACTGTTTTTT.

The table lists this clone with a count of one. This sequence joins TRBV5-1 and TRBJ2-3; D is uncertain. The CDR3 is made up of 14 amino acids. Deletions cut 3 bases from V and 6 bases from J, with 14 bases between. Germline-derived CDR1 and CDR2 are SGHRS and YFSETQ. The CDR3 coding sequence is TGCGCCAGCAGCTCGGACGGGTTCAAGGATACGCAGTATTTT. Amino acids: CASSSDGFKDTQYF.

CDR3 DNA sequence: TGCGCCAGCAGTGACCTAAGCGGGGGTGACTCCTACGAGCAGTACTTC. Protein product: CASSDLSGGDSYEQYF. The chain joins TRBV10-2 to TRBJ2-7; 8 nucleotides match TRBD2. This CDR3 contains 16 residues. Per the germline V gene, CDR1 is WSHSY and CDR2 is SAAADI. V dropped 3 bases and J dropped 0; count of bases not matched to a gene: 7.

This clone was detected once. The junction departs from germline at one end; a sequencing error may be responsible. Here the CDR3 DNA reads TGTGCCAGCAGTTACTCGGGGGACAGGGGGGCTTCGGGCAAACAGCCCCAGCATTTT. This translates into CASSYSGDRGASGKQPQHF. This chain links TRBV6-2 or TRBV6-3 with TRBJ1-5, with 11 bases identical to TRBD1. The CDR3 runs 19 residues. Germline CDR1 MNHEY, CDR2 SVGEGT.

V usage is TRBV18 and J usage is TRBJ1-2; maybe TRBD1 (6 bases). CDR3 length: 14 residues. V was trimmed by 2 bases and J by 4 bases, leaving 11 bases between them. CDR1 is KGHSH, CDR2 LQKENI, per germline. CDR3 coding DNA: TGTGCCAGCTCACCAGACCAGGGGAGCTATGGCTACACCTTC. As protein: CASSPDQGSYGYTF.

This chain connects TRBV7-9 to TRBJ2-3; D is unresolved. This CDR3 contains 15 residues. Trimming left V 4 bases short and J 0 bases short, with 11 bases between. Germline V CDR1 and CDR2: SEHNR, FQNEAQ (reference sequence). This chain's CDR3 is CASSYPFPSTDTQYF. The DNA for the CDR3 is TGTGCCAGCAGCTACCCATTCCCAAGCACAGATACGCAGTATTTT.

The rearrangement links TRBV5-1 to TRBJ2-3, with 9 bases lining up with TRBD2. The CDR3 has 16 amino acids. CDR1 SGHRS and CDR2 YFSETQ come from the germline V gene. Trimming took 0 bases from V and 1 from J; bases not matched to a gene: 3. CDR3 residues: CASSLEASGGTDTQYF. CDR3 in DNA: TGCGCCAGCAGCTTGGAAGCTAGCGGGGGCACAGATACGCAGTATTTT.

This chain uses TRBV7-9 with TRBJ2-5, with TRBD2 matching 7 bases. The CDR3 extends over 17 amino acids. The germline V gene encodes CDR1 SEHNR and CDR2 FQNEAQ (reference sequence). V shed 4 bases and J 5 bases; nucleotides not matched to a gene: 16. This CDR3 is CASSSPGRGDYEETQYF. The CDR3 nucleotides read TGTGCCAGCAGCTCTCCGGGGAGGGGCGACTATGAGGAGACCCAGTACTTC.

The chain combines TRBV4-1 with TRBJ2-7; 8 nucleotides match TRBD2. CDR1 is MGHRA and CDR2 is YSYEKL in the germline V gene. J lost 5 bases, V lost 4 bases, and 16 bases had no gene match. The CDR3 has 17 residues. CDR3 nucleotide sequence: TGCGCCAGCAGCCTTTCCCAGACTAGCGTCAAACCCAACGAGCAGTACTTC. It specifies CASSLSQTSVKPNEQYF.

The rearrangement uses TRBV27 and TRBJ2-7; TRBD2 aligns across 12 bases. The V gene's germline CDR1 is MNHEY and CDR2 SMNVEV (reference sequence). V dropped 7 bases and J dropped 2; count of bases not matched to a gene: 6. There are 15 residues in the CDR3. The CDR3 protein is CASIPSGRAPYEQYF. CDR3 nucleotides: TGTGCCAGCATCCCTAGCGGGAGGGCCCCCTACGAGCAGTACTTC.

The rearrangement uses TRBV27 and TRBJ2-5; 13 nucleotides line up with TRBD2. The CDR3 totals 15 residues. V was clipped by 5 bases and J by 3 bases; unmatched bases: 3. Germline CDR1 is MNHEY and CDR2 is SMNVEV (reference sequence). The CDR3 region has the DNA TGTGCCAGCAGTCCCGGGACTAGCGGGAAAGAGACCCAGTACTTC. Translation: CASSPGTSGKETQYF.

CDR3 DNA sequence: TGTGCCAGCAGTCCCGGGACCCTTGACACTGAAGCTTTCTTT. Translating it yields CASSPGTLDTEAFF. This rearrangement joins TRBV25-1 to TRBJ1-1; TRBD1 might be the D (5 bases). V shed 5 bases and J shed 3 bases, with 13 bases lying between them. This CDR3 has 14 residues. CDR1 is MGHDK, CDR2 SYGVNS, per germline.

This chain links TRBV3-1 (or the pseudogene TRBV3-2) with TRBJ2-1; D unresolved. There are 15 residues in the CDR3. The germline V and J ends were trimmed by 0 bases and 7 bases, with 13 bases remaining between them. From germline, CDR1 is LGHDT and CDR2 YNNKEL (reference sequence). This CDR3 reads CASSQDYLVMNEQFF. The CDR3 nucleotides are TGTGCCAGCAGCCAAGATTACCTAGTGATGAATGAGCAGTTCTTC.

The genes are TRBV6-5 and TRBJ1-1; perhaps TRBD1 as D (6 bases). V lost 6 bases and J lost 2, with 16 bases in between. CDR3 size: 15 residues. The V gene's germline CDR1 is MNHEY and CDR2 SVGAGI. The CDR3 sequence is CASSWLGTFNTEAFF. CDR3 nucleotides: TGTGCCAGCAGCTGGCTAGGGACATTTAACACTGAAGCTTTCTTT.

The gene calls are TRBV27 and TRBJ2-7; D remains unclear. Germline CDR1 is MNHEY and CDR2 is SMNVEV (reference sequence). This CDR3 is 14 amino acids long. The V and J ends lost 3 bases and 3 bases respectively, with 12 bases between them. The CDR3 DNA sequence: TGTGCCAGCAGTTTGCGGCAGACTTACTACGAGCAGTACTTC. This translates into CASSLRQTYYEQYF.

The count of this clone is one. The chain is built from TRBV12-5 and TRBJ2-1, with 9 bases matching TRBD1. The CDR3 loop spans 15 amino acids. Trimming at V came to 5 bases and at J to 5 bases, leaving 7 bases not matched to a gene. CDR1 and CDR2 (germline): LGHNT, FRNRAP. CDR3 in amino acids: CASGIPGQGNNEQFF. In DNA form, the CDR3 reads TGTGCTAGTGGTATTCCGGGACAGGGAAACAATGAGCAGTTCTTC. Full variable domain (remainder filled in from reference TRBV12-5 and TRBJ2-1): DARVTQTPRHKVTEMGQEVTMRCQPILGHNTVFWYRQTMMQGLELLAYFRNRAPLDDSGMPKDRFSAEMPDATLATLKIQPSEPRDSAVYFCASGIPGQGNNEQFFGPGTRLTVL.